The rows below give T cell receptor beta chains drawn from one sample of a study of long-term antiretroviral therapy in people with HIV. The method was immunoSEQ multiplex PCR; TCRdb's version includes in-frame clones alone and lacks a portion of them. Of 25,000 to 35,000 clones listed, less than 90% were seen once; the top ten hold roughly 7%. This sample comprised unsorted PBMCs, obtained about 5 years before starting antiretroviral therapy. These receptor sequences come from a man over 45 with HIV. Both conserved end residues are part of each CDR3. D genes are given only for firm matches. Size is stated for part of the rows, as once, few or many counts, or as a class when the clone is expanded.

V	J	size	D	CDR3	DNA
TRBV6-4	TRBJ2-1	NA	NA	CASPTLAQPYNEQFF	TGTGCCAGCCCTACATTAGCACAGCCGTACAATGAGCAGTTCTTC
TRBV5-4	TRBJ1-3	NA	NA	CASSLGIGWARAVDTIYF	TGTGCCAGCAGCTTGGGAATCGGATGGGCCAGGGCGGTAGACACCATATATTTT
TRBV6-5	TRBJ1-1	NA	NA	CATGWTGNTEAFF	TGTGCCACCGGATGGACCGGTAACACTGAAGCTTTCTTT
TRBV2	TRBJ2-3	NA	NA	CASSSLGADTQYF	TGTGCCAGCAGTTCACTAGGTGCTGATACGCAGTATTTT
TRBV7-2	TRBJ2-4	NA	TRBD1	CASSLDRGENIQYF	TGTGCCAGCAGCTTGGACAGGGGAGAGAACATTCAGTACTTC
TRBV28	TRBJ1-6	NA	NA	CASSVSGTSLHF	TGTGCCAGCAGTGTCTCCGGGACCAGCCTCCACTTT
TRBV11-2	TRBJ2-3	NA	NA	CADTAEGDTQYF	TGTGCCGATACAGCGGAGGGAGATACGCAGTATTTT
TRBV5-5	TRBJ2-3	NA	NA	CASSKLLDTDTQYF	TGTGCCAGCAGCAAGTTGTTGGATACAGATACGCAGTATTTT
TRBV9	TRBJ1-1	NA	NA	CASSAVVGLTEAFF	TGTGCCAGCAGCGCCGTCGTGGGGCTCACTGAAGCTTTCTTT
TRBV7-9	TRBJ2-5	NA	NA	CASRYLGSGETQYF	TGTGCCAGCAGGTACCTAGGATCGGGAGAGACCCAGTACTTC
TRBV6-6	TRBJ1-2	NA	NA	CASSYSAKTNYGYTF	TGTGCCAGCAGTTACTCGGCGAAAACTAACTATGGCTACACCTTC
TRBV7-9	TRBJ2-2	NA	NA	CASSFPVASYTGELFF	TGTGCCAGCAGCTTCCCGGTAGCCAGCTACACCGGGGAGCTGTTTTTT
TRBV5-1	TRBJ2-3	NA	NA	CASSLGTQTDTQYF	TGCGCCAGCAGCCTCGGGACACAAACAGATACGCAGTATTTT
TRBV9	TRBJ1-2	NA	NA	CASSVSPGGDGYTF	TGTGCCAGCAGCGTATCTCCGGGCGGGGATGGCTACACCTTC
TRBV10-2	TRBJ2-7	NA	TRBD1	CASSERRGLDEQYF	TGCGCCAGCAGTGAGCGCAGGGGGCTAGACGAGCAGTACTTC
TRBV28	TRBJ1-6	NA	NA	CASSLKDSRYNSPLHF	TGTGCCAGCAGTTTGAAGGACAGTAGATATAATTCACCCCTCCACTTT
TRBV5-1	TRBJ2-7	NA	TRBD2	CASSLGTSGRAYEQYF	TGCGCCAGCAGCTTGGGGACTAGCGGGAGGGCCTACGAGCAGTACTTC
TRBV7-9	TRBJ1-2	NA	NA	CASSLQQETYGYTF	TGTGCCAGCAGCTTACAACAGGAGACGTATGGCTACACCTTC
TRBV7-2	TRBJ2-7	NA	NA	CASSLGQVGQYF	TGTGCCAGCAGCTTAGGACAGGTTGGGCAGTACTTC
TRBV10-1	TRBJ1-2	NA	TRBD1	CASSEFRTGKGYTF	TGCGCCAGCAGTGAATTTCGGACAGGCAAAGGCTACACCTTC
TRBV2	TRBJ2-1	NA	NA	CASRGDRNEQFF	TGTGCCAGCAGGGGAGACAGGAATGAGCAGTTCTTC
TRBV29-1	TRBJ1-2	NA	NA	CSILGGFGYGYTF	TGCAGCATCCTAGGGGGATTCGGCTATGGCTACACCTTC
TRBV28	TRBJ1-2	NA	TRBD1	CASRKDRGRSPNGYTF	TGTGCCAGCAGAAAGGACAGGGGACGCTCACCCAATGGCTACACCTTC
TRBV7-6	TRBJ1-4	NA	NA	CASSLGYRLANEKLFF	TGTGCCAGCAGCTTAGGTTACCGGTTGGCTAATGAAAAACTGTTTTTT
TRBV10-2	TRBJ2-7	NA	NA	CASSDYEQYF	TGCGCCAGCAGTGATTACGAGCAGTACTTC
TRBV7-2	TRBJ2-1	once	NA	CASSLQGDYNEQFF	TGTGCCAGCAGCTTACAGGGAGACTACAATGAGCAGTTCTTC
TRBV7-9	TRBJ2-3	NA	NA	CASSLVEVRTDTQYF	TGTGCCAGCAGCTTAGTTGAAGTCCGGACAGATACGCAGTATTTT
TRBV7-2	TRBJ2-1	NA	NA	CASEISYNEQFF	TGTGCCAGCGAAATCTCCTACAATGAGCAGTTCTTC
TRBV2	TRBJ2-7	NA	NA	CASSATGTPYEQYF	TGTGCCAGCAGCGCCACCGGGACACCGTACGAGCAGTACTTC
TRBV5-1	TRBJ2-5	NA	NA	CASSDAGMETQYF	TGCGCCAGCAGCGACGCTGGGATGGAGACCCAGTACTTC
TRBV4-3	TRBJ1-3	NA	NA	CASSQVIRFGNTIYF	TGCGCCAGCAGCCAAGTTATACGGTTTGGAAACACCATATATTTT
TRBV7-8	TRBJ1-1	few	TRBD1	CASSRPDRGFTEAFF	TGTGCCAGCAGCCGGCCGGACAGGGGGTTCACTGAAGCTTTCTTT
TRBV19	TRBJ1-4	once	NA	CASSMGPSATNEKLFF	TGTGCCAGTAGTATGGGGCCAAGTGCAACTAATGAAAAACTGTTTTTT
TRBV18	TRBJ2-3	NA	NA	CASSLTDTDTQYF	TGTGCCAGCTCCCTCACGGACACAGATACGCAGTATTTT
TRBV11-3	TRBJ2-7	NA	NA	CASSFGGSRYEQYF	TGTGCCAGCAGCTTCGGGGGTTCCCGCTACGAGCAGTACTTC
TRBV28	TRBJ2-2	NA	NA	CASSSPGAGGELFF	TGTGCCAGCAGTTCCCCGGGGGCTGGCGGGGAGCTGTTTTTT
TRBV5-6	TRBJ2-3	NA	NA	CASSYGPPTSTDTQYF	TGTGCCAGCAGTTATGGTCCCCCCACTAGCACAGATACGCAGTATTTT
TRBV19	TRBJ1-2	NA	NA	CASSLSLQYYGYTF	TGTGCCAGTAGTCTTTCCCTCCAATACTATGGCTACACCTTC
TRBV9	TRBJ2-7	NA	NA	CASSPRAQQGNEQYF	TGTGCCAGCAGCCCTAGGGCCCAACAGGGAAACGAGCAGTACTTC
TRBV9	TRBJ2-7	NA	TRBD1	CASSVGQGAYEQYF	TGTGCCAGCAGCGTAGGACAGGGCGCGTACGAGCAGTACTTC
TRBV5-1	TRBJ2-1	NA	TRBD2	CASSLGLADYNEQFF	TGCGCCAGCAGCCTTGGACTAGCGGATTACAATGAGCAGTTCTTC
TRBV10-2	TRBJ1-2	NA	NA	CASSGGGYGYTF	TGCGCCAGCAGTGGGGGGGGCTATGGCTACACCTTC
TRBV25-1	TRBJ1-1	once	TRBD1	CASSTDRVGTEAFF	TGTGCCAGCAGCACAGACAGGGTGGGCACTGAAGCTTTCTTT
TRBV7-9	TRBJ2-7	NA	NA	CASSLRVARGHPYEQYF	TGTGCCAGCAGCTTAAGGGTTGCTCGGGGGCACCCCTACGAGCAGTACTTC
TRBV5-4	TRBJ1-2	NA	NA	CASSYSGTDRGYTF	TGTGCCAGCAGCTATTCCGGGACCGACCGTGGCTACACCTTC
TRBV2	TRBJ2-7	NA	TRBD1	CASSETDRGINEQYF	TGTGCCAGCAGTGAGACCGACAGGGGGATCAACGAGCAGTACTTC
TRBV6-1	TRBJ2-5	NA	NA	CASSETVGGGRARETQYF	TGTGCCAGCAGTGAAACAGTTGGAGGGGGACGGGCGCGGGAGACCCAGTACTTC
TRBV10-3	TRBJ2-5	NA	NA	CAISERARGMETQYF	TGTGCCATCAGCGAGCGGGCCCGAGGTATGGAGACCCAGTACTTC
TRBV5-4	TRBJ2-5	few	TRBD2	CASSLRLAGIQETQYF	TGTGCCAGCAGCTTACGACTAGCGGGTATCCAAGAGACCCAGTACTTC
TRBV19	TRBJ2-7	NA	TRBD1	CASSTDRGRGYEQYF	TGTGCCAGTAGTACAGACAGGGGTAGAGGCTACGAGCAGTACTTC
TRBV7-7	TRBJ2-5	NA	NA	CASSPTGAETQYF	TGTGCCAGCAGCCCTACGGGGGCGGAGACCCAGTACTTC
TRBV30	TRBJ1-2	once	NA	CAWSRQSGYTF	TGTGCCTGGAGTCGACAAAGTGGCTACACCTTC
TRBV5-1	TRBJ2-3	NA	NA	CASSNGRDTQYF	TGCGCCAGCAGTAACGGTAGGGATACGCAGTATTTT
TRBV10-2	TRBJ1-1	NA	NA	CASSEWKDTEAFF	TGCGCCAGCAGTGAGTGGAAGGACACTGAAGCTTTCTTT
TRBV2	TRBJ1-6	NA	NA	CASRDTRSSPNSPLHF	TGTGCCAGCAGGGATACACGTAGTTCCCCGAATTCACCCCTCCACTTT
TRBV2	TRBJ1-1	once	NA	CASNLDLGTEAFF	TGTGCCAGCAACCTAGACCTAGGGACTGAAGCTTTCTTT